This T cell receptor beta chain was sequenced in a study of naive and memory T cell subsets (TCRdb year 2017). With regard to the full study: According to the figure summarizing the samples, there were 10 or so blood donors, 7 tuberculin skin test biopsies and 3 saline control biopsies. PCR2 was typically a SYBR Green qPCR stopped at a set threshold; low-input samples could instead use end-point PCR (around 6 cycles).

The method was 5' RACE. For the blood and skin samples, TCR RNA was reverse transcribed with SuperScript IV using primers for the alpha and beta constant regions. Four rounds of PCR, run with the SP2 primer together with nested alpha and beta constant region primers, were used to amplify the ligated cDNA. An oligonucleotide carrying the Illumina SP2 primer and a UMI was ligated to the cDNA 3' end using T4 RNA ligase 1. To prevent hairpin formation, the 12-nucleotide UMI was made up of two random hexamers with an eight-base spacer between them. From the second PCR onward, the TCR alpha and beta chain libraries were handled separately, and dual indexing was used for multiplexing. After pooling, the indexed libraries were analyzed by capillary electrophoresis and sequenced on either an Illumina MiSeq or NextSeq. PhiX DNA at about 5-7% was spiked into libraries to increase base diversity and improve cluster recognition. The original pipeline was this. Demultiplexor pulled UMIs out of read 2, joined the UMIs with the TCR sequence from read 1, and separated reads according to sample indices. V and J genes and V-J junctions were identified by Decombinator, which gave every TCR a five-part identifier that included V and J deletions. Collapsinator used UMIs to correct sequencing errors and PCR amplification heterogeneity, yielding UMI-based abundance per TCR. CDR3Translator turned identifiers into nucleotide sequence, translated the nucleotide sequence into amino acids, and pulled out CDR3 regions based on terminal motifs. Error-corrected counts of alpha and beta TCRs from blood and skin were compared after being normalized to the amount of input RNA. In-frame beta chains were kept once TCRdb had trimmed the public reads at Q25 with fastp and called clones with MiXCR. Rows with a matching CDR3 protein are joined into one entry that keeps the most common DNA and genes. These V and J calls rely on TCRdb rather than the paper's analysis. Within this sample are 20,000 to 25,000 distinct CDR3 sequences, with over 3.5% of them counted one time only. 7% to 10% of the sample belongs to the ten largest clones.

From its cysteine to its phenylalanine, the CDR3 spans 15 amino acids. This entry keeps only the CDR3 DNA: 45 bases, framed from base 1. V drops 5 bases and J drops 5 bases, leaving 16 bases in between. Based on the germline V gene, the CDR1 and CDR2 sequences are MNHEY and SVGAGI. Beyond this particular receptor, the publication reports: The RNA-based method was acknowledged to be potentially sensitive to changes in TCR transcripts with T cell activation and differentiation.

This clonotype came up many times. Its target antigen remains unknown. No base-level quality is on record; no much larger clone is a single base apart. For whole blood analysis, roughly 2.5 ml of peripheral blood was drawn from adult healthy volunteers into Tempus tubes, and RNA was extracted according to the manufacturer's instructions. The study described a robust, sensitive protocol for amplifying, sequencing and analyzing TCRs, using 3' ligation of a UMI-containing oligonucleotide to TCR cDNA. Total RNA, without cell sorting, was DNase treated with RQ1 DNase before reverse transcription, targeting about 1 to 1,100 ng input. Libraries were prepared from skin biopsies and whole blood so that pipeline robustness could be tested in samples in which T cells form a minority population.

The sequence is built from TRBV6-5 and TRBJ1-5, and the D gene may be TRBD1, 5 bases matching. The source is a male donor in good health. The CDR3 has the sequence CASSRDPQGDQPQHF. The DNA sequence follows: TGTGCCAGCAGTCGGGACCCCCAAGGCGATCAGCCCCAGCATTTT.